This T cell receptor (beta chain) was retrieved from a study of blood T cells in healthy people across ages. Trimming removed 4 bases from V and 6 bases from J; junction bases left unmatched: 3. The CDR3 spans 13 residues. CDR1 and CDR2 (germline): MNHEY, SVGEGT. Through a sample-barcoded 5' primer and a J-beta primer mix, a second PCR was run for roughly 7 to 11 cycles. TCRdb itself ran the 5' RACE reads through MiXCR, one entry per CDR3 protein. This table has 700,000 to 900,000 distinct CDR3 sequences, approximately 24% appearing once. Another study also made use of these data, one on T cells of mothers and their children. As that study records: Slightly, though not significantly, more overlap was seen in related than in unrelated mother-child pairs.

The sequenced sample consisted of blood. The rearrangement uses TRBV6-2 or TRBV6-3 and TRBJ1-1; 9 bases map to TRBD1. The receptor comes from a boy between 10 and 17 years old in good health. The CDR3 sequence: CASSWTGDAEAFF. The CDR3 nucleotides are TGTGCCAGCAGTTGGACAGGGGACGCTGAAGCTTTCTTT.